Following are 21 T cell receptor beta chains from one sample sequenced in a study of T-cell memory formation after mild COVID-19. One entry per CDR3 protein results from TCRdb running MiXCR on the 5' RACE reads. The repertoire consists of hundreds of thousands of distinct CDR3 sequences, with roughly 21% occurring once and the leading ten covering approximately 13%. The sequenced sample was PBMCs or a T cell subset sorted from them (not recorded which). The source of these receptors is an adult woman who had mild COVID-19 (a few samples of this study predate the infection). Cell type and time point are not known.

This clonotype was recorded a few times. This chain joins TRBV6-6 and TRBJ2-3, with unresolved D. Germline V gene lookup returns CDR1 MNHNY and CDR2 SVGAGI (reference sequence). V was cut by 6 bases and J by 2 bases, with 12 bases left in between. The CDR3 loop spans 14 amino acids. The CDR3 nucleotides read TGTGCCAGCAGCCGTTTCGCGCTCACAGATACGCAGTATTTT. Translation gives CASSRFALTDTQYF.

This clonotype has more than one count but fewer than ten. The rearrangement uses TRBV7-8 and TRBJ2-5; TRBD1 matches at 8 bases. With V trimmed by 4 bases and J by 3 bases, 13 bases remained unmatched. The CDR3 runs 17 residues. Germline values: CDR1 SGHVS, CDR2 FQNEAQ. The CDR3 here is CASSSLNRGVSEETQYF. The CDR3 DNA reads as TGTGCCAGCAGCTCATTAAACAGGGGGGTCTCCGAAGAGACCCAGTACTTC. The full variable domain, its missing parts supplied by reference TRBV7-8 and TRBJ2-5, is GAGVSQSPRYKVAKRGQDVALRCDPISGHVSLFWYQQALGQGPEFLTYFQNEAQLDKSGLPSDRFFAERPEGSVSTLKIQRTQQEDSAVYLCASSSLNRGVSEETQYFGPGTRLLVL.

The rearrangement joins TRBV29-1 to TRBJ1-4; the D gene is possibly TRBD1 (5 bases). Trimming took 0 bases from V and 7 from J, leaving 12 bases between them. This CDR3 is built from 14 residues. The V gene's germline CDR1 is SQVTM and CDR2 ANQGSEA. This CDR3 is CSVEEGGKAEKLFF. In nucleotides, the CDR3 is TGCAGCGTTGAAGAGGGGGGTAAAGCTGAAAAACTGTTTTTT.

This clonotype was seen a few times. The J gene is TRBJ2-7, the V gene TRBV7-8; 9 bases fit TRBD1. CDR3 length: 15 residues. Per the germline V gene, CDR1 is SGHVS and CDR2 is FQNEAQ. Trimming at V came to 4 bases and at J to 4 bases, leaving 8 bases not matched to a gene. CDR3 residues: CASSSTGGLSYEQYF. The CDR3 DNA sequence: TGTGCCAGCAGCTCCACAGGGGGCCTATCGTACGAGCAGTACTTC.

The gene calls are TRBV7-9 and TRBJ1-2; possibly TRBD1 for D (6 bases). Germline CDR1 SEHNR, CDR2 FQNEAQ (reference sequence). The CDR3 contains 14 residues. The V gene lost 3 bases and the J gene lost 8 bases, with 16 bases spanning the gap. For the CDR3, the DNA is TGTGCCAGCAGCTTGGGACAAACTCCACAGGGCTACACCTTC. Translating gives CASSLGQTPQGYTF.

This clonotype was observed a few times. The chain recombines TRBV29-1 with TRBJ1-2; D call uncertain. Germline assignment: CDR1 SQVTM and CDR2 ANQGSEA. CDR3 length equals 12 residues. V lost 3 bases to trimming and J lost 7 bases, with 12 bases between them. The CDR3 DNA follows: TGCAGCGTTGACTTAGGAATTGGTGGCTACACCTTC. Its protein product is CSVDLGIGGYTF.

The chain employs TRBV9 and TRBJ2-2; D ambiguous. The length of the CDR3 is 17 residues. Looked up from germline, CDR1 is SGDLS and CDR2 is YYNGEE. V lost 2 bases to trimming and J lost 0 bases, with 14 bases between them. The CDR3 loop is CASSVARAITNTGELFF. The CDR3 bases are TGTGCCAGCAGCGTCGCCCGAGCCATAACGAACACCGGGGAGCTGTTTTTT.

The DNA of the CDR3 is TGTGCCAGCAGCCAATCCTACTATGGCTACACCTTC. Its translation: CASSQSYYGYTF. This chain joins TRBV3-1 and TRBJ1-2; D is undetermined. Trimming cost V 2 bases and J 3 bases, with 4 bases left between them. CDR3 length: 12 residues. Germline V gene data show CDR1 as LGHDT and CDR2 as YNNKEL (reference sequence).

The chain combines TRBV6-1 with TRBJ2-2; 7 nucleotides match TRBD1. V dropped 8 bases and J dropped 5; count of bases not matched to a gene: 8. The CDR3 contains 14 residues. Germline CDR1 MNHNS, CDR2 SASEGT. CDR3 sequence: CASGHETGTGELFF. DNA of the CDR3: TGTGCCAGCGGACATGAGACAGGGACCGGGGAGCTGTTTTTT.

This clonotype turned up a few times. The chain carries TRBV4-1 and TRBJ2-7; D is ambiguous. The CDR3 is made up of 14 amino acids. Looked up from germline, CDR1 is MGHRA and CDR2 is YSYEKL. V dropped 0 bases and J dropped 0 bases, with 6 bases sitting between them. In nucleotides, the CDR3 is TGCGCCAGCAGCCAAGAGATCATCTCCTACGAGCAGTACTTC. It yields the protein CASSQEIISYEQYF.

J is TRBJ1-3 and V is TRBV11-3; D unclear. The V gene lost 3 bases and the J gene lost 9 bases, with 9 bases spanning the gap. The germline CDR1 and CDR2 sequences are SGHNT and YENEEA. This CDR3 region has 12 residues. This CDR3 reads CASSFRFSTIYF. CDR3 DNA: TGTGCCAGCAGCTTCAGGTTTAGCACCATATATTTT.

This clonotype was observed a handful of times. This rearrangement joins TRBV25-1 to TRBJ1-5; unclear D gene. Germline CDR1 and CDR2: MGHDK and SYGVNS. The CDR3 spans 11 residues. Trimming cost V 4 bases and J 11 bases, with 9 bases left between them. The CDR3 loop reads CASSVNGTQHF. CDR3 nucleotides: TGTGCCAGCAGTGTTAATGGGACCCAGCATTTT.

This clonotype came up a few times. The chain joins TRBV27 to TRBJ2-5, with a weak D call TRBD2 (6 bases). The CDR3 contains 14 residues. Germline V gives CDR1 MNHEY, CDR2 SMNVEV (reference sequence). Trimming took 3 bases from V and 2 from J, leaving 10 bases between them. Written as DNA, the CDR3 is TGTGCCAGCAGTTTGGGCGGGGAGCAAGAGACCCAGTACTTC. This codes for CASSLGGEQETQYF.

This clonotype was picked up a small number of times. The chain is built from TRBV20-1 and TRBJ2-1; 8 positions match TRBD2. The CDR3 loop spans 17 amino acids. Germline trimming cut 0 bases from V and 2 bases from J; bases unmatched to any gene: 9. Germline CDR1 reads DFQATT; CDR2 reads SNEGSKA (reference sequence). Here the CDR3 reads CSARDLFGLAAYNEQFF. In DNA, the CDR3 is TGCAGTGCTAGAGACCTTTTCGGACTAGCAGCCTACAATGAGCAGTTCTTC.

Only a few counts were recorded for this clonotype. The chain recombines TRBV6-2 or TRBV6-3 with TRBJ1-1, with D uncertain. This CDR3 contains 17 residues. Trimming removed 6 bases from V and 0 bases from J, with 20 bases in between. Germline CDR1 reads MNHEY; CDR2 reads SVGEGT. The CDR3 region has the DNA TGTGCCAGCAGCGAACCGGGTTACGGGCTACTGAACACTGAAGCTTTCTTT. This encodes CASSEPGYGLLNTEAFF.

This clonotype was seen more than once but under ten times. The chain employs TRBV5-1 and TRBJ1-2, with 10 nucleotides matching TRBD1. The CDR3 spans 14 residues. Germline CDR1 and CDR2: SGHRS and YFSETQ. With V trimmed by 4 bases and J by 5 bases, 5 bases remained unmatched. CDR3 bases: TGCGCCAGCAGCCACGGACAGGGGGGATATGGCTACACCTTC. Translating it yields CASSHGQGGYGYTF.

V usage is TRBV12-3 or TRBV12-4 and J usage is TRBJ2-7; TRBD1 agrees at 8 bases. V gave up 7 bases and J gave up 4 bases; unmatched junction bases: 9. This CDR3 is built from 14 residues. In nucleotides, the CDR3 is TGTGCCAGCAACACAGGGGGTGCCCATTACGAGCAGTACTTC. The encoded protein is CASNTGGAHYEQYF.

The J gene is TRBJ2-3, the V gene TRBV5-1; no clear D. The CDR3 contains 12 residues. V was cut by 5 bases and J by 11 bases, with 15 bases left in between. Germline lookup yields CDR1 SGHRS and CDR2 YFSETQ. CDR3 nucleotide sequence: TGCGCCAGCAGATCCGGCAAGCCATTGCAGTATTTT. Translated: CASRSGKPLQYF.

This clonotype has just a few counts. The gene calls are TRBV19 and TRBJ1-5, with D maybe TRBD1 (5 bases). The V gene lost 5 bases and the J gene lost 2 bases, with 13 bases spanning the gap. The germline gives CDR1 LNHDA, CDR2 SQIVND (reference sequence). The CDR3 consists of 15 residues. The DNA of the CDR3 is TGTGCCAGTAGTTGGGACGGTTTTGGCAATCAGCCCCAGCATTTT. It translates to CASSWDGFGNQPQHF.

This clonotype was picked up a small number of times. The genes are TRBV9 and TRBJ1-2, with D unresolved. Germline assignment: CDR1 SGDLS and CDR2 YYNGEE. This CDR3 region has 15 residues. Trimming pared 4 bases from V and 4 bases from J, leaving 17 bases between. CDR3 residues: CASSKPSGPLYGYTF. The CDR3 DNA follows: TGTGCCAGCAGCAAACCCTCAGGTCCGCTCTATGGCTACACCTTC.

This clonotype was counted between two and nine times. This CDR3 reads CATSGTRGSGANVLTF. DNA of the CDR3: TGTGCCACCAGTGGGACGAGAGGCTCTGGGGCCAACGTCCTGACTTTC. The rearrangement joins TRBV24-1 to TRBJ2-6; D is uncertain. Germline V CDR1 and CDR2: KGHDR, SFDVKD. V was trimmed by 5 bases and J by 0 bases, leaving 10 bases between them. The CDR3 totals 16 residues.